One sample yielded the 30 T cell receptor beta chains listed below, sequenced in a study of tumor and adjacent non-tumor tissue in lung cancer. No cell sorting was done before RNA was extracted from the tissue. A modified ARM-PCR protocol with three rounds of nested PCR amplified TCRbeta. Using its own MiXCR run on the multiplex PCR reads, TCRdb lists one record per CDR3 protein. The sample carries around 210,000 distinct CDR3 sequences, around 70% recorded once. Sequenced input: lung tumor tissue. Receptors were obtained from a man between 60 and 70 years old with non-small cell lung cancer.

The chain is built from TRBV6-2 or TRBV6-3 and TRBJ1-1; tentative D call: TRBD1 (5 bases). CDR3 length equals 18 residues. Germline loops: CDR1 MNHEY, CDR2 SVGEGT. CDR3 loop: CPQQLGVAVWEGCTEAFF. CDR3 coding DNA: TGTCCGCAGCAGTTGGGGGTCGCTGTTTGGGAGGGTTGCACTGAAGCTTTCTTT.

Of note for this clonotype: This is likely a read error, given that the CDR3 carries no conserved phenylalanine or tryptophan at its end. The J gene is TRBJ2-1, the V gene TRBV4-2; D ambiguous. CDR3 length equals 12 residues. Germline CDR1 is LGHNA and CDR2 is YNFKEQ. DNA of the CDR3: TGCGCCAGCAGCCAAGATCGGAATCAGCAGTTCTCC. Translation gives CASSQDRNQQFS.

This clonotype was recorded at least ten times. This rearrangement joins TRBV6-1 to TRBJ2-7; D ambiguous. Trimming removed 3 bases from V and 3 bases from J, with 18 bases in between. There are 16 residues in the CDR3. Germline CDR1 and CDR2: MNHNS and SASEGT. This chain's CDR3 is CASSDGPSGTFYEQYF. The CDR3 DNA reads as TGTGCCAGCAGTGACGGTCCTTCGGGCACCTTCTACGAGCAGTACTTC.

The CDR3 loop reads CASRPGLALDTIYF. The DNA of the CDR3 is TGTGCCAGCAGGCCTGGTCTAGCATTGGACACCATATATTTT. The V gene is TRBV11-2, the J gene TRBJ1-3, with no clear D. This CDR3 comprises 14 residues. Germline assignment: CDR1 SGHAT and CDR2 FQNNGV. The germline V and J ends were trimmed by 6 bases and 8 bases, with 17 bases remaining between them.

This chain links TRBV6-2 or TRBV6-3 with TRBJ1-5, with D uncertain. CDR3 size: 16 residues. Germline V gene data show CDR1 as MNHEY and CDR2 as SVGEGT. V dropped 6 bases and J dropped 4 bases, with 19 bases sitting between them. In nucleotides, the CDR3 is TGTGCCAGCAGGCGACTGAGACAAAGCGGGAATCAGCCCCAGCATTTT. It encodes CASRRLRQSGNQPQHF.

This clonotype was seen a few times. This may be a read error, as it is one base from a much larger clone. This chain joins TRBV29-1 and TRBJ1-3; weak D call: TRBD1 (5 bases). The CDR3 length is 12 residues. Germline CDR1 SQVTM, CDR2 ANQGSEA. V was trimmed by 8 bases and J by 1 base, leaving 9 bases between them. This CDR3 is CSIRASGNTIYF. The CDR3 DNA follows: TGCAGCATCAGGGCTTCTGGAAACACCATATATTTT.

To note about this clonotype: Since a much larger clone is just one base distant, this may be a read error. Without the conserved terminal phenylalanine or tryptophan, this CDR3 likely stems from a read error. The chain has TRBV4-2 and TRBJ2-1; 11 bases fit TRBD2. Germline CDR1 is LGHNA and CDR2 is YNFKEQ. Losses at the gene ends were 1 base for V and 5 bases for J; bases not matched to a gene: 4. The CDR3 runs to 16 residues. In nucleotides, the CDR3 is TGTGCCAGCAGCCAAGCGGGACTAGCGGAAAACAATGAGCAGTTCCTC. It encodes CASSQAGLAENNEQFL.

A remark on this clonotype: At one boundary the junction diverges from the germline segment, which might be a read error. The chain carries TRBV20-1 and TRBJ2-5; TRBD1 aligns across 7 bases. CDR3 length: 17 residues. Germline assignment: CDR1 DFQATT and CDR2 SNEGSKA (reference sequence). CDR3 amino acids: CNAHQTGVGDPKETQYF. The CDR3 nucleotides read TGCAATGCTCACCAAACAGGGGTAGGGGACCCCAAAGAGACCCAGTACTTC.

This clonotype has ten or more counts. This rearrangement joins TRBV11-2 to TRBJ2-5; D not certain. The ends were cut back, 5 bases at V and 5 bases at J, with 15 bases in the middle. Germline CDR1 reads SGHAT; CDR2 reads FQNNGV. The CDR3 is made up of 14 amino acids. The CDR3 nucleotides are TGTGCCAGCAGCCGTACGGTTCCACGGGAGACCCAGTACTTC. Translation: CASSRTVPRETQYF.

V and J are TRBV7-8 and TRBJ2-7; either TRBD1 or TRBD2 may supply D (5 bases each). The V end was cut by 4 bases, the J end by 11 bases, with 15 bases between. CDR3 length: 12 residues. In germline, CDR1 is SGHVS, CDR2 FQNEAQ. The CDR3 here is CASSSGTEWEYF. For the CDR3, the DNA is TGTGCCAGCAGCTCTGGGACGGAGTGGGAGTACTTC.

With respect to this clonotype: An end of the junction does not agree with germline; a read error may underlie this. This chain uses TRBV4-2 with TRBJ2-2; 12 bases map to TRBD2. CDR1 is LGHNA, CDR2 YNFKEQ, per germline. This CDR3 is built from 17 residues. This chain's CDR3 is CASNQDSSGGGTGELFF. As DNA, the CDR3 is TGTGCCAGCAACCAAGATTCTAGCGGGGGGGGCACCGGGGAGCTGTTTTTT.

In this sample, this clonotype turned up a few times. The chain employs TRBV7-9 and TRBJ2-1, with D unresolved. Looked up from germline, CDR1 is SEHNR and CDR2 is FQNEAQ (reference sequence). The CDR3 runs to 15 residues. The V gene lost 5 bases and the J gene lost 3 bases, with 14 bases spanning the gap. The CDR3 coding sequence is TGTGCCAGCAGCCCCACGGCGGCCCTCTACAATGAGCAGTTCTTC. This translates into CASSPTAALYNEQFF.

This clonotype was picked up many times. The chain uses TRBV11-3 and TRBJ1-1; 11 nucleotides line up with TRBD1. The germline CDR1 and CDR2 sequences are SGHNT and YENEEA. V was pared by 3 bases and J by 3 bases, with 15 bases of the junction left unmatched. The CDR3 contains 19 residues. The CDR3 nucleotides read TGTGCCAGCAGCTTGGGGATGGACAGGGGGCTACCAGGCGACACTGAAGCTTTCTTT. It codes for CASSLGMDRGLPGDTEAFF.

CDR3 nucleotides: TGTGCCAGTAGCCCTGGAGGGGGCGAAGAAAAACTGTTTTTT. This codes for CASSPGGGEEKLFF. The chain couples TRBV5-4 to TRBJ1-4, with 7 bases fitting TRBD1. V lost 8 bases, J lost 8 bases, and 12 bases stayed unmatched. This CDR3 spans 14 amino acids. The germline V gene encodes CDR1 SGHNT and CDR2 YYREEE (reference sequence).

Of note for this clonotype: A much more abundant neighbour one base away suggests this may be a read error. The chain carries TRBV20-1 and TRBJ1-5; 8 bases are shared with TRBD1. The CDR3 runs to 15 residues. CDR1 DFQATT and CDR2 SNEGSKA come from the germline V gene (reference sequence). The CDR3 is CNASPGGRGNQPQHF. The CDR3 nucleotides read TGCAATGCTAGCCCAGGGGGCAGGGGCAATCAGCCCCAGCATTTT.

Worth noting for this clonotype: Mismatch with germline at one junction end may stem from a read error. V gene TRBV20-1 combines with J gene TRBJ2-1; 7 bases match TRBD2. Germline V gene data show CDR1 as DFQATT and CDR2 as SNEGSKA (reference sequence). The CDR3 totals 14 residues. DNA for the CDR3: TGCAGTGCTATGAGAGCGGGAAGATACAATAAGCAGTTCTTC. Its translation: CSAMRAGRYNKQFF.

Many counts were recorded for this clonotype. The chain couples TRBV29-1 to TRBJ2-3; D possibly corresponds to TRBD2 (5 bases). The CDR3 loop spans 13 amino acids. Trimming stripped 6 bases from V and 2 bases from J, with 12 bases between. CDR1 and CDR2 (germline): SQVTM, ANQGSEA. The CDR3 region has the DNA TGCAGCGTCCGCGGACTTACCACAGATACGCAGTATTTT. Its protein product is CSVRGLTTDTQYF.

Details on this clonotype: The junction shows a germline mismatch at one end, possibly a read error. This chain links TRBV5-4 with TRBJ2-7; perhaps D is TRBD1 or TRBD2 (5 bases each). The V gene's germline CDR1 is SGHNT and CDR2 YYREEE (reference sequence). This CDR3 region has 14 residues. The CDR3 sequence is CANSLGDGIREQYF. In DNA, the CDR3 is TGTGCCAACAGCTTGGGGGACGGGATACGCGAGCAGTACTTC.

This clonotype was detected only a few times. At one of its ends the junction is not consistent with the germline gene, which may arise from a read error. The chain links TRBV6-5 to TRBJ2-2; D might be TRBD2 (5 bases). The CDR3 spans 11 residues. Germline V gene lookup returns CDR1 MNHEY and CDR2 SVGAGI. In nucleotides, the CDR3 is TGTGCCATCCAGCAGGACGGGGAGCTGGTTTTT. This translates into CAIQQDGELVF.

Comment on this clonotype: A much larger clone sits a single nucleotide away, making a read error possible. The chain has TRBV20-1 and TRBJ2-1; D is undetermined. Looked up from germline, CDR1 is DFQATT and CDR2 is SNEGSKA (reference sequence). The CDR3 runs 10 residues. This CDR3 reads CRGTYNEQFF. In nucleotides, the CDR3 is TGCAGAGGCACTTACAATGAGCAGTTCTTC.

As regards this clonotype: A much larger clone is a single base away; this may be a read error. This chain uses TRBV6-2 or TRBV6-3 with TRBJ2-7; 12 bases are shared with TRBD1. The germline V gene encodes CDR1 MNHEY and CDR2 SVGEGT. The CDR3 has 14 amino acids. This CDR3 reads CASRTGTGGYGQYF. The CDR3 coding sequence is TGTGCCAGCAGAACCGGGACAGGGGGCTACGGGCAGTACTTC.

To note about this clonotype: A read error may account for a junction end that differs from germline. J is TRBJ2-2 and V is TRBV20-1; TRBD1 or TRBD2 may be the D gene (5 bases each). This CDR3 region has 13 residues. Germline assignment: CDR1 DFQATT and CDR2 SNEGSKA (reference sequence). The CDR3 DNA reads TGCAGTGCAGGCCCCCCAGGGACCGGGAAGCTGTTTTTC. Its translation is CSAGPPGTGKLFF.

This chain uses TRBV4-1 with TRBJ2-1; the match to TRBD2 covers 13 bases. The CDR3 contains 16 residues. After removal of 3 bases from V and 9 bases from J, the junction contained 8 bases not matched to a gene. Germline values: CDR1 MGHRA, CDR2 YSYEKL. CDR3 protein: CASSHRLAGGNIEQFF. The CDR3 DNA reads TGCGCCAGCAGCCACAGACTAGCGGGGGGAAACATTGAGCAGTTCTTC.

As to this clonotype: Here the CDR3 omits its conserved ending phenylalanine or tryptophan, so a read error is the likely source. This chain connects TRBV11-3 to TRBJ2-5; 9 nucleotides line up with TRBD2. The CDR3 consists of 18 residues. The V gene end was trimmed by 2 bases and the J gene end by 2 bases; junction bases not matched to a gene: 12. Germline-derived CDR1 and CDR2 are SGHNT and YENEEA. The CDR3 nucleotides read TGTGCCAGCAGCTTAAGAGCGGCGGGGGGGCTAGTTCAAGAGACCCAGTACATC. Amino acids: CASSLRAAGGLVQETQYI.

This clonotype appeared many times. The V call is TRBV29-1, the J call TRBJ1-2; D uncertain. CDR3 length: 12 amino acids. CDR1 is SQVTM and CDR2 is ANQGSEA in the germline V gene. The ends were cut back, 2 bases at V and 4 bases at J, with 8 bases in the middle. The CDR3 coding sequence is TGCAGCGTTGAACTGGGAGGCTATGGCTACACCTTC. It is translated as CSVELGGYGYTF.

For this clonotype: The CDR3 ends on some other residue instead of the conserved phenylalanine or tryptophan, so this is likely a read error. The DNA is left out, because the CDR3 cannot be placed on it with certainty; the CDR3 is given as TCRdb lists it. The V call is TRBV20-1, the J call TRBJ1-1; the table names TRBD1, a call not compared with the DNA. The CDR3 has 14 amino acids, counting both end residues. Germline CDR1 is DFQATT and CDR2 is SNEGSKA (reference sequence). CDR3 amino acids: CSAPGTGLNTEALY.

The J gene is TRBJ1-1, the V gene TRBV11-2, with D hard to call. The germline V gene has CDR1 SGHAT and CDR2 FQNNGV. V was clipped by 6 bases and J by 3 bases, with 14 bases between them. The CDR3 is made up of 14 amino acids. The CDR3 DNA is TGTGCCAGCAGGATAGTCGGGAGGGACACTGAAGCTTTCTTT. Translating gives CASRIVGRDTEAFF.

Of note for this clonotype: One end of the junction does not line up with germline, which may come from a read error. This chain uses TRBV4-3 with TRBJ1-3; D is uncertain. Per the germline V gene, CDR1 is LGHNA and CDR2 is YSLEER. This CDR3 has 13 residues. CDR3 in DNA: TGCACCAGCAGCCAAGAATCCCGAAACACCATATATTTT. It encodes CTSSQESRNTIYF.

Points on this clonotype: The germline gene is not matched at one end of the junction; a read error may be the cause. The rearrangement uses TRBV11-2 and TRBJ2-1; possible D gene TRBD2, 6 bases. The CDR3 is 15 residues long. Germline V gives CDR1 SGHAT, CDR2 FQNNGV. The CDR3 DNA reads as TGTACCAGCAGCTTAACGGGAGCAGACTACAATGAGCAGTTCTTC. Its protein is CTSSLTGADYNEQFF. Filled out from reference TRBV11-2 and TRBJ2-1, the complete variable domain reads EAGVAQSPRYKIIEKRQSVAFWCNPISGHATLYWYQQILGQGPKLLIQFQNNGVVDDSQLPKDRFSAERLKGVDSTLKIQPAKLEDSAVYLCTSSLTGADYNEQFFGPGTRLTVL.

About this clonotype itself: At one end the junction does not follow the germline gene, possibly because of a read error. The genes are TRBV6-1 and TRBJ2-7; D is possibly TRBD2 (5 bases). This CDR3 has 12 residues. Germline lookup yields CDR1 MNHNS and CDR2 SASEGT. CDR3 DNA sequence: TGTGCCAGCGCGGGCAGAACCTACGGGCAGTACTTC. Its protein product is CASAGRTYGQYF.